The rows below give T cell receptor beta chains drawn from one sample of a study of blood T cells in healthy people across ages. TCRdb itself ran the 5' RACE reads through MiXCR, one entry per CDR3 protein. The table records about 1.5 million distinct CDR3 sequences, roughly two fifths of them present only once. The sequenced material came from blood. The receptors shown here come from a woman aged 18-29 years in good health. The CDR3 runs from the conserved cysteine through the conserved F or W. The D gene is left open where the match is weak. Clone size appears in some rows only: once, few, many, or a class for an expanded clone.

d_call,v_call,clone_size,j_call,cdr3_aa,cdr3_nt
.,TRBV27,few,TRBJ2-1,CASSPGVAGSYNEQFF,TGTGCCAGCAGTCCGGGGGTAGCAGGCTCCTACAATGAGCAGTTCTTC
.,TRBV10-3,few,TRBJ2-1,CAISESTGYNEQFF,TGTGCCATCAGTGAGTCGACGGGGTACAATGAGCAGTTCTTC
.,TRBV4-3,.,TRBJ2-3,CASSQAGYRLNTQYF,TGCGCCAGCAGCCAAGCGGGGTATCGCTTAAATACGCAGTATTTT
.,TRBV4-3,few,TRBJ2-3,CASRASQATDTQYF,TGCGCCAGCCGGGCATCACAGGCCACAGATACGCAGTATTTT
TRBD1,TRBV29-1,.,TRBJ2-7,CSVLLTGYYNEQYF,TGCAGCGTTTTGCTGACAGGGTACTACAATGAGCAGTACTTC
.,TRBV29-1,few,TRBJ1-6,CSVEEGVGSPLHF,TGCAGCGTTGAAGAGGGAGTTGGATCACCCCTCCACTTT
.,TRBV20-1,.,TRBJ1-2,CSARSLRGYGYTF,TGCAGTGCTAGGTCCCTTAGGGGCTACGGCTACACCTTC
.,TRBV7-2,few,TRBJ1-6,CASSLRPSYNSPLHF,TGTGCCAGCAGCTTACGGCCGTCCTATAATTCACCCCTCCACTTT
.,TRBV4-3,.,TRBJ1-2,CASSQDLQLNYGYTF,TGCGCCAGCAGCCAAGATCTACAACTGAACTATGGCTACACCTTC
TRBD2,TRBV20-1,.,TRBJ2-5,CGAPTSGDQETQYF,TGCGGTGCCCCGACTAGCGGGGACCAAGAGACCCAGTACTTC
.,TRBV5-5,once,TRBJ2-2,CASSLDPLVNTGELFF,TGTGCCAGCAGCCTCGACCCCTTGGTTAACACCGGGGAGCTGTTTTTT
.,TRBV12-3/TRBV12-4,.,TRBJ2-1,CASTPGLVSSYNEQFF,TGTGCCAGCACTCCGGGACTTGTGAGCTCCTACAATGAGCAGTTCTTC
TRBD2,TRBV25-1,many,TRBJ2-1,CASSVTSGRADEQFF,TGTGCCAGCAGTGTTACTAGCGGGAGGGCAGATGAGCAGTTCTTC
.,TRBV13,.,TRBJ2-1,CASSPDSGTSNEQFF,TGTGCCAGCAGCCCGGACAGCGGGACTTCAAATGAGCAGTTCTTC
.,TRBV12-3/TRBV12-4,few,TRBJ2-1,CASSLSAWKSSYNEQFF,TGTGCCAGCAGTCTTTCAGCCTGGAAGAGCTCCTACAATGAGCAGTTCTTC
TRBD1,TRBV12-3/TRBV12-4,many,TRBJ1-2,CASSPDRAYGYTF,TGTGCCAGCAGTCCCGACAGGGCCTATGGCTACACCTTC
.,TRBV6-5,.,TRBJ2-1,CASSSPGTGIYNEQFF,TGTGCCAGCAGTTCTCCCGGAACAGGGATCTACAATGAGCAGTTCTTC
TRBD1,TRBV4-3,.,TRBJ1-4,CASSQGRGLTNEKLFF,TGCGCCAGCAGCCAAGGAAGGGGGCTCACTAATGAAAAACTGTTTTTT
.,TRBV6-5,.,TRBJ2-6,CASSYSLGGSGANVLTF,TGTGCCAGCAGTTACTCCTTGGGGGGCTCTGGGGCCAACGTCCTGACTTTC
TRBD1,TRBV6-1,.,TRBJ2-3,CASGDRGTDTQYF,TGTGCCAGCGGGGACAGAGGCACAGATACGCAGTATTTT
.,TRBV11-2,few,TRBJ2-5,CASSRAVEQYF,TGTGCCAGTTCCAGGGCCGTTGAGCAGTACTTC
TRBD2,TRBV9,once,TRBJ2-3,CASSARAGERTDAQYF,TGTGCCAGCAGCGCGAGAGCGGGAGAGCGCACAGATGCGCAGTATTTT
.,TRBV12-3/TRBV12-4,.,TRBJ2-3,CASSPPDGDTQYF,TGTGCCAGCAGTCCCCCAGACGGAGATACGCAGTATTTT
TRBD1,TRBV20-1,.,TRBJ1-2,CSARDRGPGGYTF,TGCAGTGCTAGAGACAGGGGGCCGGGAGGCTACACCTTC
TRBD2,TRBV24-1,few,TRBJ2-3,CATSDRDYTDTQYF,TGTGCCACCAGTGATCGGGACTACACAGATACGCAGTATTTT
TRBD1,TRBV7-6,.,TRBJ2-1,CASSLMTGGYNEQFF,TGTGCCAGCAGCCTTATGACAGGGGGCTACAATGAGCAGTTCTTC
.,TRBV10-3,few,TRBJ1-2,CAISEAGCGYTF,TGTGCCATCAGTGAGGCCGGGTGCGGCTACACCTTC
TRBD2,TRBV20-1,.,TRBJ2-7,CSASGLAGVHHYEQYF,TGCAGTGCTAGTGGGCTAGCGGGGGTTCACCACTACGAGCAGTACTTC
TRBD1,TRBV11-2,.,TRBJ2-5,CASSARDRETQYF,TGTGCCAGCAGCGCCCGGGACAGAGAGACCCAGTACTTC
TRBD1,TRBV12-3/TRBV12-4,.,TRBJ1-5,CASKQGQGISNQPQHF,TGTGCCAGCAAGCAAGGACAGGGGATCAGCAATCAGCCCCAGCATTTT
.,TRBV7-9,.,TRBJ2-3,CAGDGHYITDTQYF,TGTGCCGGAGACGGACATTATATTACAGATACGCAGTATTTT
TRBD2,TRBV24-1,.,TRBJ2-3,CATSELGTSGITDTQYF,TGTGCCACCAGTGAACTTGGGACTAGCGGGATAACAGATACGCAGTATTTT
.,TRBV14,few,TRBJ1-1,CASSQTASMNTEAFF,TGTGCCAGCAGCCAAACAGCCTCCATGAACACTGAAGCTTTCTTT
TRBD1,TRBV2,.,TRBJ1-5,CASSASGTGPNQPQHF,TGTGCCAGCAGTGCCTCCGGGACAGGACCTAATCAGCCCCAGCATTTT
.,TRBV20-1,.,TRBJ2-5,CSAIRQPQETQYF,TGCAGTGCTATCCGACAGCCCCAAGAGACCCAGTACTTC
TRBD1,TRBV5-1,.,TRBJ2-1,CASSLETGAYNEQFF,TGCGCCAGCAGCTTGGAGACAGGGGCCTACAATGAGCAGTTCTTC
.,TRBV29-1,.,TRBJ1-2,CSVDTGGAEDGYTF,TGCAGCGTTGATACGGGGGGCGCCGAAGACGGCTACACCTTC
.,TRBV6-2/TRBV6-3,.,TRBJ1-1,CASSYPGVGNTEAFF,TGTGCCAGCAGTTACCCGGGGGTCGGAAACACTGAAGCTTTCTTT
.,TRBV9,.,TRBJ2-3,CASSVTFTDTQYF,TGTGCCAGCAGCGTTACATTCACAGATACGCAGTATTTT
.,TRBV11-2,.,TRBJ2-1,CASSLDYQGGNEQFF,TGTGCCAGCAGCTTAGATTATCAGGGGGGGAATGAGCAGTTCTTC
TRBD2,TRBV20-1,.,TRBJ2-7,CSAREILARIAYEQYF,TGCAGTGCTAGAGAAATACTAGCGCGAATTGCCTACGAGCAGTACTTC
.,TRBV20-1,.,TRBJ2-7,CSASAGQAINYEQYF,TGCAGTGCTTCCGCGGGTCAAGCGATAAACTACGAGCAGTACTTC
.,TRBV7-9,few,TRBJ1-2,CASSLGVADTSIGYTF,TGTGCCAGCAGCTTAGGAGTGGCGGATACGTCTATCGGCTACACCTTC
.,TRBV28,.,TRBJ2-2,CASTIGRHKDTGELFF,TGTGCCAGCACCATCGGGCGCCATAAGGACACCGGGGAGCTGTTTTTT
.,TRBV5-6,few,TRBJ1-1,CASIPGRTGLPEAFF,TGTGCCAGCATCCCCGGGAGGACCGGTTTACCTGAAGCTTTCTTT
.,TRBV20-1,.,TRBJ1-1,CSAGLRGGEAFF,TGCAGTGCTGGGTTGAGGGGCGGTGAAGCTTTCTTT
TRBD1,TRBV27,.,TRBJ2-3,CASSPQTGGVDTQYF,TGTGCCAGCAGTCCGCAGACAGGGGGCGTCGATACGCAGTATTTT
.,TRBV7-2,.,TRBJ1-5,CASSLVGGLNQPQHF,TGTGCCAGCAGCTTAGTGGGGGGGCTGAATCAGCCCCAGCATTTT
TRBD1,TRBV7-3,once,TRBJ2-7,CASSSRQGAFSEQYF,TGTGCCAGCAGCTCGCGACAGGGGGCTTTTTCCGAGCAGTACTTC
.,TRBV5-5,.,TRBJ2-5,CASSAPHNQETQYF,TGTGCCAGCAGCGCACCACACAACCAAGAGACCCAGTACTTC
.,TRBV7-9,.,TRBJ1-1,CASSLAQELAEAFF,TGTGCCAGCAGCTTAGCTCAGGAGTTGGCTGAAGCTTTCTTT
TRBD1,TRBV5-1,.,TRBJ2-5,CASRQDPQGARGTQYF,TGCGCCAGCAGACAAGACCCACAGGGGGCTCGAGGGACCCAGTACTTC
TRBD2,TRBV2,few,TRBJ2-1,CAAASGGASYNEQFF,TGTGCCGCCGCTAGCGGGGGGGCATCCTACAATGAGCAGTTCTTC
.,TRBV25-1,.,TRBJ2-3,CASSDPYSTDTQYF,TGTGCCAGCAGTGACCCTTACAGCACAGATACGCAGTATTTT
TRBD1,TRBV7-8,.,TRBJ1-4,CASSLSPYPWSGQNYSREKLFF,TGTGCCAGCAGCTTATCGCCCTATCCGTGGTCGGGACAGAATTATTCCCGCGAAAAACTGTTTTTT
.,TRBV5-6,.,TRBJ2-1,CATESWGISPGDEQFF,TGTGCCACCGAATCATGGGGCATTTCGCCGGGGGATGAGCAGTTCTTC
.,TRBV7-2,.,TRBJ2-3,CASSPRRRKDTQYF,TGTGCCAGCAGCCCTCGGAGGAGGAAAGATACGCAGTATTTT
.,TRBV7-2,.,TRBJ1-2,CASSLYSDYGYTF,TGTGCCAGCAGCTTATACTCGGACTATGGCTACACCTTC
TRBD1,TRBV2,few,TRBJ2-7,CASSDRDSYEQYF,TGTGCCAGCAGCGACAGGGATTCCTACGAGCAGTACTTC
.,TRBV7-3,once,TRBJ2-3,CASSPGDITDTQYF,TGTGCCAGCAGCCCGGGTGATATCACAGATACGCAGTATTTT